Listed below are T cell receptor beta chains from one sample, sequenced in a study of control samples from healthy donors and cancer patients. TCRdb keeps only in-frame clones here, not all; method: immunoSEQ multiplex PCR. The data contain 54,000 or so clones, 85% to 95% of them seen just once; the ten biggest clones take up nearly 2.5%. The specimen sequenced was blood. These receptors all come from a man aged 25-40 years in good health. Each CDR3 is given with its conserved first and last residue. The D gene is left open where the match is weak. Clone size, where shown, is once, few, many, or a class for clones that have expanded.

TRBV3-1/TRBV3-2,TRBD2,NA,TRBJ2-3,CASSQELAGDTQYF,TGTGCCAGCAGCCAAGAACTAGCGGGAGATACGCAGTATTTT
TRBV7-9,TRBD2,NA,TRBJ2-1,CASSLAPSGDEQFF,TGTGCCAGCAGCTTAGCACCTAGCGGTGATGAGCAGTTCTTC
TRBV5-1,NA,few,TRBJ2-7,CASSLEASNSYEQYF,TGCGCCAGCAGCTTGGAGGCCAGCAACTCCTACGAGCAGTACTTC
TRBV7-9,TRBD1,NA,TRBJ2-5,CASSTTTGEETQYF,TGTGCCAGCAGCACTACGACAGGGGAAGAGACCCAGTACTTC
TRBV5-1,NA,NA,TRBJ2-1,CASSSGQSYNEQFF,TGCGCCAGCAGCTCGGGACAATCCTACAATGAGCAGTTCTTC
TRBV11-2,NA,NA,TRBJ2-5,CASSSGPHVETQYF,TGTGCCAGCAGCTCAGGACCCCACGTGGAGACCCAGTACTTC
TRBV28,NA,NA,TRBJ1-2,CASSLSGGVAGAGYTF,TGTGCCAGCAGTTTATCCGGAGGGGTGGCGGGGGCTGGCTACACCTTC
TRBV6-5,TRBD2,NA,TRBJ2-1,CASRALAGVYNEQFF,TGTGCCAGCAGGGCCCTAGCGGGAGTGTACAATGAGCAGTTCTTC
TRBV28,NA,NA,TRBJ1-5,CASSLWGGRGPNQPQHF,TGTGCCAGCAGTCTCTGGGGGGGACGTGGGCCCAATCAGCCCCAGCATTTT
TRBV5-5,NA,NA,TRBJ1-3,CASSPEPTEGNTIYF,TGTGCCAGCAGCCCCGAACCGACAGAAGGAAACACCATATATTTT
TRBV7-2,TRBD1,NA,TRBJ2-7,CASSHRTGHQSYEQYF,TGTGCCAGCAGCCATCGGACAGGGCATCAGTCTTACGAGCAGTACTTC
TRBV3-1/TRBV3-2,TRBD1,NA,TRBJ1-1,CASSRAGTGGNEAFF,TGTGCCAGCAGTAGAGCCGGGACAGGGGGCAATGAAGCTTTCTTT
TRBV6-1,TRBD1,NA,TRBJ1-4,CASSEGMDRGVEKLFF,TGTGCCAGCAGTGAAGGAATGGACAGGGGTGTTGAAAAACTGTTTTTT
TRBV19,NA,NA,TRBJ1-1,CASRNPGAATEAFF,TGTGCCAGTAGAAATCCTGGTGCGGCCACTGAAGCTTTCTTT
TRBV6-2/TRBV6-3,NA,once,TRBJ1-4,CASSYGQGGNEKLFF,TGTGCCAGCAGTTACGGGCAGGGAGGTAATGAAAAACTGTTTTTT
TRBV7-2,NA,NA,TRBJ1-4,CASSLVGPTNEKLFF,TGTGCCAGCAGCTTAGTTGGACCAACTAATGAAAAACTGTTTTTT
TRBV3-1/TRBV3-2,TRBD1,NA,TRBJ1-1,CASSPHTGGRTEAFF,TGTGCCAGCAGCCCACACACAGGGGGAAGGACTGAAGCTTTCTTT
TRBV2,NA,NA,TRBJ1-2,CASSDGVRPSNYGYTF,TGTGCCAGCAGTGACGGAGTCAGGCCTTCTAACTATGGCTACACCTTC
TRBV6-1,NA,NA,TRBJ2-3,CASTPDPDTQYF,TGTGCCAGCACCCCGGACCCTGATACGCAGTATTTT
TRBV14,NA,NA,TRBJ1-2,CASSQDRGGGYGYTF,TGTGCCAGCAGCCAAGATCGAGGGGGTGGATATGGCTACACCTTC
TRBV28,NA,NA,TRBJ1-5,CASSLRAGNQPQHF,TGTGCCAGCAGTTTACGGGCAGGCAATCAGCCCCAGCATTTT
TRBV7-2,NA,NA,TRBJ2-7,CASRRDLSSYEQYF,TGTGCCAGCAGAAGGGACTTATCCTCCTACGAGCAGTACTTC
TRBV27,NA,NA,TRBJ2-1,CASSLMPYNEQFF,TGTGCCAGCAGTTTAATGCCCTACAATGAGCAGTTCTTC
TRBV3-1/TRBV3-2,NA,NA,TRBJ2-1,CASSPSYYNEQFF,TGTGCCAGCAGCCCGAGCTACTACAATGAGCAGTTCTTC
TRBV7-2,TRBD1,NA,TRBJ1-2,CASSQWSMAGGEGYTF,TGTGCCAGCAGTCAGTGGAGTATGGCAGGGGGCGAAGGCTACACCTTC
TRBV19,TRBD2,once,TRBJ2-1,CASSMGLAANEQFF,TGTGCCAGTAGTATGGGACTAGCGGCTAATGAGCAGTTCTTC
TRBV24-1,NA,once,TRBJ2-2,CATRRTNTGELFF,TGTGCCACCAGGAGAACGAACACCGGGGAGCTGTTTTTT
TRBV6-4,NA,NA,TRBJ2-3,CASSEVGTDTQYF,TGTGCCAGCAGTGAGGTTGGCACAGATACGCAGTATTTT
TRBV25-1,NA,NA,TRBJ2-7,CASSEVGDYEQYF,TGTGCCAGCAGTGAAGTGGGGGACTACGAGCAGTACTTC
TRBV7-8,NA,NA,TRBJ1-1,CASSLGRQNTEAFF,TGTGCCAGCAGCTTAGGACGGCAGAACACTGAAGCTTTCTTT
TRBV29-1,NA,NA,TRBJ1-1,CSVKGQNTEAFF,TGCAGCGTGAAGGGACAGAACACTGAAGCTTTCTTT
TRBV5-1,NA,NA,TRBJ2-7,CASSLARVLQREQYF,TGCGCCAGCAGCTTGGCCAGGGTTCTCCAACGCGAGCAGTACTTC
TRBV12-3/TRBV12-4,NA,NA,TRBJ1-1,CASSLRQDTEAFF,TGTGCCAGCAGTTTAAGGCAGGACACTGAAGCTTTCTTT
TRBV6-2/TRBV6-3,TRBD2,NA,TRBJ2-1,CASSYSIGGRTNNEQFF,TGTGCCAGCAGTTACTCCATCGGCGGGAGGACAAACAATGAGCAGTTCTTC
TRBV13,TRBD1,NA,TRBJ2-1,CASSTPRTGSYNEQFF,TGTGCCAGCAGCACCCCCCGGACAGGCTCCTACAATGAGCAGTTCTTC
TRBV5-1,NA,NA,TRBJ2-3,CASSLVGISTDTQYF,TGCGCCAGCAGCTTGGTTGGGATCAGCACAGATACGCAGTATTTT
TRBV5-8,TRBD1,NA,TRBJ2-7,CASGGQGVSYEQYF,TGTGCCAGTGGAGGACAGGGGGTCTCCTACGAGCAGTACTTC
TRBV6-5,TRBD1,once,TRBJ1-5,CASSQDRAPGQPQHF,TGTGCCAGCAGCCAGGACAGGGCGCCTGGTCAGCCCCAGCATTTT
TRBV6-5,TRBD1,once,TRBJ1-1,CASNRDRLNTEAFF,TGTGCCAGCAACCGGGACAGACTGAACACTGAAGCTTTCTTT
TRBV10-3,NA,NA,TRBJ1-6,CAISESGGGRNSPLHF,TGTGCCATCAGTGAGTCGGGGGGGGGACGTAATTCACCCCTCCACTTT
TRBV9,TRBD1,NA,TRBJ1-6,CASSSRQGASPLHF,TGTGCCAGCAGCTCCCGCCAGGGGGCTTCACCCCTCCACTTT
TRBV18,NA,NA,TRBJ1-2,CASSPVAGFDNGYTF,TGTGCCAGCTCACCTGTGGCAGGGTTTGACAATGGCTACACCTTC
TRBV27,TRBD1,NA,TRBJ1-5,CASSPWDRGNQPQHF,TGTGCCAGCAGTCCCTGGGACAGGGGAAATCAGCCCCAGCATTTT
TRBV30,NA,NA,TRBJ2-7,CAWSVRSGSYEQYF,TGTGCCTGGAGTGTACGGAGCGGCTCCTACGAGCAGTACTTC
TRBV6-5,NA,NA,TRBJ1-3,CASSITGTAGNTIYF,TGTGCCAGCAGTATTACAGGGACGGCGGGAAACACCATATATTTT
TRBV7-9,TRBD2,NA,TRBJ2-1,CASSLGTSGYNEQFF,TGTGCCAGCAGCCTCGGGACTAGCGGTTACAATGAGCAGTTCTTC
TRBV7-2,TRBD2,NA,TRBJ2-1,CASSLSGSSYNEQFF,TGTGCCAGCAGTCTTAGCGGGAGCTCCTACAATGAGCAGTTCTTC
TRBV28,NA,NA,TRBJ2-1,CATLSSYNEQFF,TGTGCCACCCTCAGCTCCTACAATGAGCAGTTCTTC
TRBV5-1,TRBD2,NA,TRBJ2-3,CASSQPGREGSDTQYF,TGCGCCAGCAGCCAACCGGGGCGGGAGGGCTCAGATACGCAGTATTTT
TRBV7-2,NA,NA,TRBJ2-1,CASTRGLYNEQFF,TGTGCCAGCACCCGGGGCCTTTACAATGAGCAGTTCTTC
TRBV21-1,NA,NA,TRBJ2-6,CASSKVPDSLSGANVLTF,TGTGCCAGCAGCAAAGTCCCGGACAGCCTCTCTGGGGCCAACGTCCTGACTTTC
TRBV18,NA,NA,TRBJ2-2,CASSPRRTGELFF,TGTGCCAGCTCACCAAGGAGGACCGGGGAGCTGTTTTTT
TRBV2,NA,NA,TRBJ2-3,CASSTNQADTQYF,TGTGCCAGCAGTACTAACCAAGCAGATACGCAGTATTTT
TRBV19,TRBD2,NA,TRBJ2-3,CASSPLGRADTQYF,TGTGCCAGTAGTCCCCTGGGGAGGGCGGATACGCAGTATTTT
TRBV5-6,NA,NA,TRBJ1-6,CASSPGSGSPLHF,TGTGCCAGCAGTCCAGGGTCGGGGTCACCCCTCCACTTT
TRBV5-1,NA,NA,TRBJ2-1,CASSLALNYNEQFF,TGCGCCAGCAGCTTGGCACTGAACTACAATGAGCAGTTCTTC
TRBV5-4,NA,NA,TRBJ2-1,CASSSGLAGGNEQFF,TGTGCCAGCAGCTCCGGACTAGCAGGGGGCAATGAGCAGTTCTTC
TRBV15,TRBD2,NA,TRBJ2-7,CATSRDVAGAGEQYF,TGTGCCACCAGCAGAGATGTAGCGGGGGCGGGCGAGCAGTACTTC
TRBV6-4,NA,few,TRBJ1-6,CASSAGFENSPLHF,TGTGCCAGCAGCGCCGGCTTCGAAAATTCACCCCTCCACTTT